Shown below are 17 T cell receptor beta chains from a single sample sequenced in a study of regulatory T cells in long-lasting Graves disease. Described time point: newly diagnosed GD, antithyroid drugs for less than 3 months. RNA isolated from PBMCs was used to make the TCR library. Arm-PCR with iRepertoire HTBI primers amplified the CDR3 regions for these TCR beta libraries. One entry per CDR3 protein, called by TCRdb with MiXCR from the multiplex PCR reads. The data hold some 250,000 distinct CDR3 sequences, with 15% to 20% observed a single time. These sequences were also reported in another study, on T cells in Graves' hyperthyroidism and ophthalmopathy.

The sample here was peripheral blood mononuclear cells (PBMCs), taken at new diagnosis, from a patient treated with antithyroid drugs. The source is a woman in her twenties or thirties with Graves disease.

This clonotype appeared a single time. A read error likely explains this, since a far larger clone differs by one base. This rearrangement joins TRBV3-1 to TRBJ2-2; tentatively, D is TRBD2 (6 bases). With 2 bases removed from V and 1 base from J, the gap between germline ends came to 14 bases. Germline values: CDR1 LGHDT, CDR2 YNNKEL (reference sequence). This CDR3 has 17 amino acids. The CDR3 loop is CASSQRGAGVNTGELFF. For the CDR3, the DNA is TGTGCCAGCAGCCAACGGGGAGCGGGCGTGAACACCGGGGAGCTGTTTTTT.

This clonotype was seen at least ten times. The chain uses TRBV20-1 and TRBJ2-4, with D unclear. Germline loops: CDR1 DFQATT, CDR2 SNEGSKA (reference sequence). Trimming pared 5 bases from V and 5 bases from J, leaving 10 bases between. This CDR3 is built from 12 residues. CDR3 region: CSAGPGQNIQYF. For the CDR3, the DNA is TGCAGTGCTGGACCGGGCCAAAACATTCAGTACTTC.

This clonotype was recorded at least ten times. This chain uses TRBV20-1 with TRBJ2-1, with a tentative D call TRBD1 (6 bases). The CDR3 runs to 11 residues. Trimming removed 5 bases at V and 8 bases at J, with 10 bases between. Germline CDR1 reads DFQATT; CDR2 reads SNEGSKA (reference sequence). The CDR3 loop is CSAQQGYEQFF. CDR3 coding DNA: TGCAGTGCTCAACAGGGATATGAGCAGTTCTTC.

In this sample, this clonotype turned up many times. V gene TRBV4-1 combines with J gene TRBJ2-1; perhaps D is TRBD1 or TRBD2 (5 bases each). The J call may not be correct, given that the DNA end is closer to TRBJ2-5. Germline CDR1 is MGHRA and CDR2 is YSYEKL. This CDR3 region has 15 residues. CDR3 protein: CASSQGGAGRETQYF. Written as DNA, the CDR3 is TGCGCCAGCAGCCAAGGTGGGGCAGGGAGAGAGACCCAGTACTTC.

At least ten counts were recorded for this clonotype. The gene calls are TRBV5-1 and TRBJ1-3; D gene unclear. The germline V gene encodes CDR1 SGHRS and CDR2 YFSETQ. V shed 0 bases and J shed 4 bases, with 8 bases lying between them. The CDR3 is made up of 14 amino acids. The DNA of the CDR3 is TGCGCCAGCAGCTTGGGCCAAAAAGGAAACACCATATATTTT. It yields the protein CASSLGQKGNTIYF. Looking up the rest from reference TRBV5-1 and TRBJ1-3 gives the full variable domain: KAGVTQTPRYLIKTRGQQVTLSCSPISGHRSVSWYQQTPGQGLQFLFEYFSETQRNKGNFPGRFSGRQFSNSRSEMNVSTLELGDSALYLCASSLGQKGNTIYFGEGSWLTVV.

This sequence joins TRBV4-1 and TRBJ1-5; a weak D match, TRBD1 (6 bases). V was clipped by 4 bases and J by 3 bases, with 19 bases between them. CDR1 and CDR2 from the germline V gene are MGHRA and YSYEKL. This CDR3 is 17 amino acids long. The DNA for the CDR3 is TGCGCCAGCAGCCTCGGACAGCCCCCAACAATCAATCAGCCCCAGCATTTT. Its translation: CASSLGQPPTINQPQHF.

On this clonotype: This may come from a read error, since a much larger clone is one base off. No conserved phenylalanine or tryptophan is present at the end of the CDR3, so a read error is the likely explanation. The chain has TRBV12-3 or TRBV12-4 and TRBJ2-7, with D tentatively TRBD2 (6 bases). Trimming removed 7 bases at V and 6 bases at J, with 19 bases between. The CDR3 consists of 14 residues. Here the CDR3 reads CASNMGGRGFEQYL. CDR3 coding DNA: TGTGCCAGCAACATGGGGGGAAGGGGATTCGAGCAGTACCTC.

This clonotype came up many times. The V call is TRBV15, the J call TRBJ1-5; possibly TRBD1 for D (5 bases). The length of the CDR3 is 16 residues. Germline V gene data show CDR1 as LNHNV and CDR2 as YYDKDF (reference sequence). Trimming removed 3 bases at V and 1 base at J, with 13 bases between. This CDR3 is CATSRQDTISNQPQHF. For the CDR3, the DNA is TGTGCCACCAGCAGGCAGGACACCATAAGCAATCAGCCCCAGCATTTT.

This clonotype came up many times. V is TRBV20-1 and J is TRBJ2-7, with 11 positions matching TRBD1. CDR3 length: 15 amino acids. The J segment lost 5 bases and the V segment lost 1 base, leaving 7 bases of the junction unmatched. Germline V gives CDR1 DFQATT, CDR2 SNEGSKA (reference sequence). The CDR3 here is CSARVRRGQGDEQYF. As DNA, the CDR3 is TGCAGTGCTAGAGTCAGACGGGGACAGGGGGACGAGCAGTACTTC.

The sample holds many counts of this clonotype. The chain has TRBV5-1 and TRBJ2-1; D is possibly TRBD2 (6 bases). V lost 4 bases, J lost 4 bases, and 15 bases lay in between. The CDR3 has 15 residues. Germline V gene sequence: CDR1 SGHRS, CDR2 YFSETQ. This CDR3 is CASSTEGKGYNEQFF. For the CDR3, the DNA is TGCGCCAGCAGCACGGAGGGAAAGGGTTACAATGAGCAGTTCTTC.

This clonotype was observed a handful of times. A much larger clonotype is one base distant, so this may be a read error. V is TRBV28 and J is TRBJ1-1; no clear D gene. The CDR3 loop spans 14 amino acids. Germline-derived CDR1 and CDR2 are MDHEN and SYDVKM. CDR3 nucleotides: TGTGCCAGCCGAACCCTTGACGGGAACGCTGAAGCTTTCTTT. It is translated as CASRTLDGNAEAFF. Together with reference TRBV28 and TRBJ1-1, the CDR3 gives the full variable domain: DVKVTQSSRYLVKRTGEKVFLECVQDMDHENMFWYRQDPGLGLRLIYFSYDVKMKEKGDIPEGYSVSREKKERFSLILESASTNQTSMYLCASRTLDGNAEAFFGQGTRLTVV.

This clonotype was counted once. The chain carries TRBV18 and TRBJ1-1; TRBD1 matches at 7 bases. This CDR3 has 15 residues. Germline V lookup: CDR1 KGHSH, CDR2 LQKENI. Trimming took 6 bases from V and 5 from J; bases not matched to a gene: 12. CDR3 in amino acids: CASSPDREVATEAFF. The CDR3 bases are TGTGCCAGCTCGCCAGACAGGGAGGTGGCAACTGAAGCTTTCTTT.

This clonotype was observed at least ten times. The rearrangement uses TRBV7-2 and TRBJ2-5; perhaps TRBD1 as D (6 bases). The germline V and J ends were trimmed by 5 bases and 0 bases, with 10 bases remaining between them. The CDR3 runs to 14 residues. Germline V lookup: CDR1 SGHTA, CDR2 FQGNSA. Here the CDR3 DNA reads TGTGCCAGCAGCCGGACAGTATACCAAGAGACCCAGTACTTC. This gives the protein CASSRTVYQETQYF.

This clonotype was found many times. The rearrangement joins TRBV19 to TRBJ2-3; tentatively, D is TRBD1 (8 bases). There are 15 residues in the CDR3. V was cut by 2 bases and J by 7 bases, with 16 bases left in between. Germline assignment: CDR1 LNHDA and CDR2 SQIVND (reference sequence). This chain's CDR3 is CASSILQGGGYTQYF. Written as DNA, the CDR3 is TGTGCCAGTAGTATACTACAGGGGGGGGGATATACGCAGTATTTT.

The table lists this clonotype with a few counts. The chain carries TRBV2 and TRBJ1-2, with 9 positions matching TRBD1. Germline CDR1 SNHLY, CDR2 FYNNEI. The length of the CDR3 is 15 residues. J was trimmed by 4 bases and V by 3 bases; bases with no gene match: 6. The CDR3 protein is CASSEWTGVGYGYTF. The CDR3 DNA reads as TGTGCCAGCAGTGAGTGGACAGGGGTAGGCTATGGCTACACCTTC.

This clonotype has at least ten counts. The chain links TRBV7-9 to TRBJ1-2, with 7 positions matching TRBD1. The CDR3 has 14 amino acids. Germline trimming cut 4 bases from V and 7 bases from J; bases unmatched to any gene: 9. Per germline, CDR1 SEHNR and CDR2 FQNEAQ (reference sequence). The CDR3 loop is CASSSLTGRIGYTF. Written as DNA, the CDR3 is TGTGCCAGCAGCTCATTGACAGGGAGGATTGGCTACACCTTC.

V usage is TRBV7-3 and J usage is TRBJ2-2; no clear D. The CDR3 is 15 residues long. CDR1 is SGHTA and CDR2 is FQGTGA in the germline V gene. The germline V and J ends were trimmed by 1 base and 4 bases, with 10 bases remaining between them. The CDR3: CASSLSREGTGELFF. CDR3 DNA: TGTGCCAGCAGCTTAAGTAGGGAAGGCACCGGGGAGCTGTTTTTT.